This entry is about one T cell receptor beta chain. Its matching antigen is unknown. This sample is drawn from a study of B cell selection in AIRE deficiency. Regarding the study as a whole: Patient Tconv cells held roughly 28% of Treg sequences shared by healthy donors. Healthy donors alone shared 31.6% of a few thousand Treg sequences; patients alone about 10%.

The regulatory T cell sort gate was CD4+CD25hiCD127low/negative. Trimming pared 5 bases from V and 9 bases from J, leaving 17 bases between. This CDR3 has 15 amino acids. Looked up from germline, CDR1 is MNHEY and CDR2 is SMNVEV (reference sequence). Using immunoSEQ multiplex PCR, the repertoire was profiled, and TCRdb retains in-frame clones only, with some absent. This table holds roughly 26,000 clones, 92% found once. This receptor was taken from a human donor in good health. The V and J genes are TRBV27 and TRBJ1-6, with D perhaps TRBD1 (6 bases). Source material: CD4+CD25+ Tregs sorted from PBMCs. CDR3 sequence (DNA): TGTGCCAGCAGTCCCCTAACAGGGTTTCTTTCACCCCTCCACTTT. Amino acid sequence: CASSPLTGFLSPLHF.